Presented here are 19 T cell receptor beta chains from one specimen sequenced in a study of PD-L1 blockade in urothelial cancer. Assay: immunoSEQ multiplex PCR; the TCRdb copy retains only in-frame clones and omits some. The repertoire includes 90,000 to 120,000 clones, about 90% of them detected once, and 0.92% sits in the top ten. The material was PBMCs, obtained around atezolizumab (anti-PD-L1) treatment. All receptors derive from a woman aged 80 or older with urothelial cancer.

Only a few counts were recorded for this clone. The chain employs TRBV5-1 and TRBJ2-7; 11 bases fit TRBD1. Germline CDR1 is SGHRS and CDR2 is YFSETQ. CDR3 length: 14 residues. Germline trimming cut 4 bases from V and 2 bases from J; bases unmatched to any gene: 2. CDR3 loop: CASSEGQGAYEQYF. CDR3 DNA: TGCGCCAGCAGCGAGGGACAGGGGGCCTACGAGCAGTACTTC.

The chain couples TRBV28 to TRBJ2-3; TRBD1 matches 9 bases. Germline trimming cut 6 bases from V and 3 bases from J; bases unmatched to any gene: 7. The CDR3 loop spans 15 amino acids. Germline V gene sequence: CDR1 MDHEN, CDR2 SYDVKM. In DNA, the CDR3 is TGTGCCAGCAGCGCCGACAGGGGGATAACAGATACGCAGTATTTT. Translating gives CASSADRGITDTQYF.

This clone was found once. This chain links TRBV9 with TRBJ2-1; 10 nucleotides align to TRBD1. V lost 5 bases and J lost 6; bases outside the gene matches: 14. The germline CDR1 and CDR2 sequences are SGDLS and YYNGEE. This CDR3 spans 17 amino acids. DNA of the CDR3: TGTGCCAGCAGACCAGGTCCCGGGACAGGGGTTCGCAATGAGCAGTTCTTC. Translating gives CASRPGPGTGVRNEQFF.

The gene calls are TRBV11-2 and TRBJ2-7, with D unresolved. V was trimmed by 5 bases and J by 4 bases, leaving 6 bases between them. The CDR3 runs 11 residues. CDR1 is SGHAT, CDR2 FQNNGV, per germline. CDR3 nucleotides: TGTGCCAGCAGCCCCAAATACGAGCAGTACTTC. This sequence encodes CASSPKYEQYF.

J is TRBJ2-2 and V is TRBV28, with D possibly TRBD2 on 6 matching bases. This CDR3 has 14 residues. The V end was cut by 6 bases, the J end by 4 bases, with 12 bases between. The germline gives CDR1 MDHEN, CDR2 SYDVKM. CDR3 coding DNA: TGTGCCAGCAGCCGCCTGCGGGGCACCGGGGAGCTGTTTTTT. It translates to CASSRLRGTGELFF. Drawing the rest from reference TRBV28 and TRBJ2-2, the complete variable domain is DVKVTQSSRYLVKRTGEKVFLECVQDMDHENMFWYRQDPGLGLRLIYFSYDVKMKEKGDIPEGYSVSREKKERFSLILESASTNQTSMYLCASSRLRGTGELFFGEGSRLTVL.

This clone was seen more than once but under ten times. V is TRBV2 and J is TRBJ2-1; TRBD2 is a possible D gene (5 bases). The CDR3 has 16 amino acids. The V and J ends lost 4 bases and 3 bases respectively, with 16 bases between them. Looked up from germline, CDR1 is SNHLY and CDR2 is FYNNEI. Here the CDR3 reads CASSGSARSGYNEQFF. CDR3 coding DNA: TGTGCCAGCAGTGGCTCGGCCAGAAGCGGCTACAATGAGCAGTTCTTC.

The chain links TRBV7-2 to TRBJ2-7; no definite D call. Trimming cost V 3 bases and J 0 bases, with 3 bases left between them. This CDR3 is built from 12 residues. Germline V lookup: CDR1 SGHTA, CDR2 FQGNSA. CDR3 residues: CASSFLSYEQYF. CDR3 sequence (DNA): TGTGCCAGCAGCTTCCTCTCCTACGAGCAGTACTTC. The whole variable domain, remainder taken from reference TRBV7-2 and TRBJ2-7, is GAGVSQSPSNKVTEKGKDVELRCDPISGHTALYWYRQSLGQGLEFLIYFQGNSAPDKSGLPSDRFSAERTGGSVSTLTIQRTQQEDSAVYLCASSFLSYEQYFGPGTRLTVT.

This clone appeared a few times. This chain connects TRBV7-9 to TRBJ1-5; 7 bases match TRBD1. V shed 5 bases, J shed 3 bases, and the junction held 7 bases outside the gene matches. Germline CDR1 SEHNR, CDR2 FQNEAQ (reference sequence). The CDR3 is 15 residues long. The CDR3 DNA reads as TGTGCCAGCAGCCATCATCAGGGGGACAATCAGCCCCAGCATTTT. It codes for CASSHHQGDNQPQHF.

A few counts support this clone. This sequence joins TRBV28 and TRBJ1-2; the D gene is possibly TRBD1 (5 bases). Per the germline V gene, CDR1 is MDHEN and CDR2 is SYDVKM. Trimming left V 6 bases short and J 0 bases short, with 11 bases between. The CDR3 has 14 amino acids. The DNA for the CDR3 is TGTGCCAGCAGCCGGCAAGGGGCTAACTATGGCTACACCTTC. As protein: CASSRQGANYGYTF.

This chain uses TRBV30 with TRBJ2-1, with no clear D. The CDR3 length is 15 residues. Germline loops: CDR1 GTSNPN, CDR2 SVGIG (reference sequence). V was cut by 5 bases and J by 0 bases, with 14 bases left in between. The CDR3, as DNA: TGTGCCTGGGCCCGGGTGCGGAGCTCCTACAATGAGCAGTTCTTC. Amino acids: CAWARVRSSYNEQFF.

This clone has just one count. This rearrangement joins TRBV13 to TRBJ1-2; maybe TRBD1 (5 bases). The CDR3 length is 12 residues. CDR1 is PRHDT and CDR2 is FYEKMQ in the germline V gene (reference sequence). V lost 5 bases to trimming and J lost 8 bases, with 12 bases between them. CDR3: CASSRNQGGYTF. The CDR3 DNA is TGTGCCAGCAGCAGGAATCAGGGAGGCTACACCTTC.

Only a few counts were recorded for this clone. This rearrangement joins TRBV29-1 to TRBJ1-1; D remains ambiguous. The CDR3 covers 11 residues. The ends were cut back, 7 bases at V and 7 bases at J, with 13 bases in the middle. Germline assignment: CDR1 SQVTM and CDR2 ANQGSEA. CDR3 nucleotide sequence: TGCAGCGCCCGGGAGGTAGATGAAGCTTTCTTT. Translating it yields CSAREVDEAFF.

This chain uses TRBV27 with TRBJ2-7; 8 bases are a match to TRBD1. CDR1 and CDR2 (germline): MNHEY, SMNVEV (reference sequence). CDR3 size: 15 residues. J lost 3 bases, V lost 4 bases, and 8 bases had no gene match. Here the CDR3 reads CASSWAGTGNYEQYF. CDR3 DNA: TGTGCCAGCAGTTGGGCCGGGACAGGAAACTACGAGCAGTACTTC.

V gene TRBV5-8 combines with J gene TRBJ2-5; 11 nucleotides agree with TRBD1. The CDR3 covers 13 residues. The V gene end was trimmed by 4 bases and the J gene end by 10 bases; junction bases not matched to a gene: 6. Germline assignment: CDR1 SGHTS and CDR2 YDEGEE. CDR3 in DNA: TGTGCCAGCAGCCGGACAGGGGGCGGGGGCCAGTACTTC. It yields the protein CASSRTGGGGQYF.

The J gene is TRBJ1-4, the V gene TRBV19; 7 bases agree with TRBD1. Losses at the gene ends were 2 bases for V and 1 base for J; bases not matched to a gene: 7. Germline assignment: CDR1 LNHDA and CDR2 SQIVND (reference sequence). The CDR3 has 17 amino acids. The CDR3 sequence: CASSIFGTAQTNEKLFF. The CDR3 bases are TGTGCCAGTAGTATATTCGGGACAGCGCAAACTAATGAAAAACTGTTTTTT. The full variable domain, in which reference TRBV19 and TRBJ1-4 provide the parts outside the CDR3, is DGGITQSPKYLFRKEGQNVTLSCEQNLNHDAMYWYRQDPGQGLRLIYYSQIVNDFQKGDIAEGYSVSREKKESFPLTVTSAQKNPTAFYLCASSIFGTAQTNEKLFFGSGTQLSVL.

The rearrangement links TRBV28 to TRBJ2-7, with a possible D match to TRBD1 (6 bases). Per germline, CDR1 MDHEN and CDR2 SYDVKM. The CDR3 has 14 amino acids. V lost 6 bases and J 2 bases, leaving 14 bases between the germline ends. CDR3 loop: CASSPPDRTYEQYF. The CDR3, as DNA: TGTGCCAGCAGCCCCCCGGACAGAACCTACGAGCAGTACTTC.

CDR3 DNA: TGTGCCAGCAGCTCGACAGGGTCGAACACCGGGGAGCTGTTTTTT. Protein: CASSSTGSNTGELFF. The chain recombines TRBV7-9 with TRBJ2-2, with TRBD1 matching 7 bases. Trimming took 4 bases from V and 0 from J; bases not matched to a gene: 2. CDR3 length equals 15 residues. Germline V gives CDR1 SEHNR, CDR2 FQNEAQ (reference sequence).

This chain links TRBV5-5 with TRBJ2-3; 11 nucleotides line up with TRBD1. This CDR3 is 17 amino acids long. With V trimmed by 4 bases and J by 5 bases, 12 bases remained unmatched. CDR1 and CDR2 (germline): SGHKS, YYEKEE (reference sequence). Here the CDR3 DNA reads TGTGCCAGCAGCCCAGGGGACAGGGGGTTTCGTGGAGATACGCAGTATTTT. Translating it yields CASSPGDRGFRGDTQYF.

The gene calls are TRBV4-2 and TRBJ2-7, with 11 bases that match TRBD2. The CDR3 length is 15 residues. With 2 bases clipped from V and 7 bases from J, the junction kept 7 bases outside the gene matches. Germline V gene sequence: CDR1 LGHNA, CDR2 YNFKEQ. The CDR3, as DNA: TGTGCCAGCAGCCAAATAGCGGGAGGGGCTAGAGAGCAGTACTTC. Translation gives CASSQIAGGAREQYF.